This T cell receptor beta chain was documented in a study of T cell responses to AZD1222 COVID-19 vaccine (dated by TCRdb to 2020 to 2022). General notes on the study: AZD1222 recipients whose second dose came at about 4 weeks and those whose second dose came at about 12 weeks were combined into one group, since spike-specific TCR depth and breadth did not differ between the two schedules. A total of 233 trial participants underwent TCR sequencing, of whom nearly 210 had received two doses of AZD1222 and 26 had received two doses of the MenACWY control vaccine. Trial participants were enrolled into age subgroups of 18-55, 56-69 and 70-plus years, which contained about 150, 28 and 57 TCR-sequenced participants, respectively.

The sample holds one count of this clone. It lacks a known antigen. No much larger clone exists at a distance of one base, and base qualities are not known. The sample's time point label, decoded: baseline before first vaccination. Samples from vaccinated people were obtained from the UK trials COV001 and COV002, which included a single-blind randomized controlled phase 2/3 trial of AZD1222 (ChAdOx1 nCoV-19) in healthy adults. For TCRbeta chain sequencing, PBMC samples were collected from trial participants at day 0 and at day 28 after the second dose. The CDR3 regions of human TCRbeta chains were subjected to immunosequencing. The study's own analysis went as follows. Repertoire TCRs were matched against a reference library of SARS-CoV-2-specific TCRs generated with the MIRA antigen-specificity platform. Breadth was defined as the fraction of unique TCRs that were SARS-CoV-2-associated. Depth was defined as the fraction of total T cells that were SARS-CoV-2-associated. Using the MIRA data, each spike-specific TCR was assigned both to the spike region to which the TCR was reactive and to a CD4 or CD8 class. Log10-transformed breadth and depth values were compared by one-way ANOVA with Sidak's multiple comparisons tests. Imported from immuneACCESS, the table was reduced by TCRdb to in-frame sequences with V and J called. These copies leave out some clones; in studies compared against another copy, an unresolved V gene accounts for under half, and the cause of the remainder is not known. That table gives V, J and clone size, and the DNA gave D and trimming. This sample has about 110,000 clones in its table, and about 92% of those were observed once. The ten largest clonotypes hold 1% to 1.5% of the sample.

The paper as a whole reports these results and caveats: Epitopes outside the regions mutated in the B.1.351 and B.1.1.7 variants were reportedly recognized by nearly half of the unique spike-specific TCRs. Most participants were white British and females outnumbered males, and the authors suggested that clonal diversity may have been underestimated. After two AZD1222 doses, both the breadth and the depth of spike-specific TCRs were significantly higher than at day 0 and than in MenACWY recipients. Only six or seven AZD1222 recipients were SARS-CoV-2 seropositive at baseline, limiting conclusions about previously exposed vaccinees. The 56-69-year group was small, and its depth increase did not reach significance, likely because of low power. CD4 TCRs associated with the vaccine covered the entire spike protein, and the dominant responses were in regions 160-218 and 743-854. Because no day 14 peak-response samples were available, repertoires were characterized only after the peak T cell response.

CDR1 is given as SQVTM and CDR2 as ANQGSEA, both from the germline V gene. V is trimmed back by 7 bases and J by 2 bases, and the junction contains 4 bases that no gene match accounts for. The CDR3 runs 12 residues from the cysteine to the phenylalanine. The DNA shown is the 36-base CDR3, in frame from base 1. Recombination linked TRBV29-1 to TRBJ1-1, with 7 bases in between that match TRBD1. The material sequenced was peripheral blood, taken on day 0 of AZD1222 vaccination. This TCR came from an adult in good health. The CDR3 region has the sequence CSGGQTNTEAFF. The nucleotide sequence is given as TGCAGCGGGGGACAGACAAACACTGAAGCTTTCTTT.